The next 7 T cell receptor beta chains were all read from a single sample in a study of response to subunit inactivated influenza vaccine. MiXCR, applied by TCRdb to the RT-PCR reads, yields one record per CDR3 protein. In the table there are 550,000 to 800,000 distinct CDR3 sequences, approximately 15% of which are singletons. Specimen: PBMCs from blood, collected around 14 days before vaccination. The receptors come from a man aged 50 or older who received an inactivated influenza vaccine.

V gene TRBV9 combines with J gene TRBJ2-1; 7 bases are a match to TRBD2. Germline CDR1 SGDLS, CDR2 YYNGEE. V lost 3 bases to trimming and J lost 7 bases; unmatched junction nucleotides: 10. The CDR3 sequence is 15 residues long. The CDR3 sequence: CASSDLAASGNEQFF. The CDR3 nucleotides are TGTGCCAGCAGCGACCTAGCGGCCTCTGGGAATGAGCAGTTCTTC.

This clonotype was counted a few times. The chain employs TRBV5-5 and TRBJ2-3, with D maybe TRBD2 (5 bases). Germline CDR1 SGHKS, CDR2 YYEKEE (reference sequence). The ends were cut back, 2 bases at V and 2 bases at J, with 18 bases in the middle. The CDR3 spans 17 residues. The CDR3 spells CASSFRGAQNPTDTQYF. The CDR3 region has the DNA TGTGCCAGCAGCTTCCGGGGAGCTCAAAATCCCACAGATACGCAGTATTTT.

This chain connects TRBV7-9 to TRBJ1-2; TRBD1 matches 10 bases. Germline CDR1 and CDR2: SEHNR and FQNEAQ (reference sequence). The CDR3 is 16 amino acids. The junction had 16 bases not matched to a gene; V was cut back by 7 bases and J by 8 bases. The CDR3 nucleotides are TGTGCCAGCATCGCCTCATCAGGGACAGGGGAACAAGGCTACACCTTC. Protein product: CASIASSGTGEQGYTF.

J is TRBJ2-7 and V is TRBV5-1, with no clear D. The CDR3 covers 17 residues. The V gene's germline CDR1 is SGHRS and CDR2 YFSETQ. Trimming removed 1 base from V and 3 bases from J, with 20 bases in between. As DNA, the CDR3 is TGCGCCAGCAGCTTGCCCGAGTCTGGGATTGATCACTACGAGCAGTACTTC. Translated, it gives CASSLPESGIDHYEQYF. Drawing the rest from reference TRBV5-1 and TRBJ2-7, the complete variable domain is KAGVTQTPRYLIKTRGQQVTLSCSPISGHRSVSWYQQTPGQGLQFLFEYFSETQRNKGNFPGRFSGRQFSNSRSEMNVSTLELGDSALYLCASSLPESGIDHYEQYFGPGTRLTVT.

The V call is TRBV4-1, the J call TRBJ2-3; the D call may be TRBD1 or TRBD2 (5 bases each). Germline V gene lookup returns CDR1 MGHRA and CDR2 YSYEKL. With 3 bases removed from V and 0 bases from J, the gap between germline ends came to 13 bases. CDR3 size: 16 residues. The CDR3 loop is CASSQPWGPSTDTQYF. DNA for the CDR3: TGCGCCAGCAGCCAGCCCTGGGGACCTAGCACAGATACGCAGTATTTT.

This clonotype was observed a few times. V usage is TRBV18 and J usage is TRBJ2-2; no definite D call. Deletions cut 2 bases from V and 6 bases from J, with 7 bases between. Germline V gene lookup returns CDR1 KGHSH and CDR2 LQKENI. The CDR3 runs to 13 residues. CDR3 DNA sequence: TGTGCCAGCTCACCAAAAGGTTCCGGGGAGCTGTTTTTT. Translating it yields CASSPKGSGELFF. Full variable domain (rest looked up from reference TRBV18 and TRBJ2-2): NAGVMQNPRHLVRRRGQEARLRCSPMKGHSHVYWYRQLPEEGLKFMVYLQKENIIDESGMPKERFSAEFPKEGPSILRIQQVVRGDSAAYFCASSPKGSGELFFGEGSRLTVL.

The chain is built from TRBV7-2 and TRBJ2-3; D not resolved. The germline CDR1 and CDR2 sequences are SGHTA and FQGNSA. This CDR3 region has 13 residues. V lost 4 bases and J lost 2, with 7 bases in between. In nucleotides, the CDR3 is TGTGCCAGCAGCTCCTCCGTCACAGATACGCAGTATTTT. Encoded protein: CASSSSVTDTQYF.